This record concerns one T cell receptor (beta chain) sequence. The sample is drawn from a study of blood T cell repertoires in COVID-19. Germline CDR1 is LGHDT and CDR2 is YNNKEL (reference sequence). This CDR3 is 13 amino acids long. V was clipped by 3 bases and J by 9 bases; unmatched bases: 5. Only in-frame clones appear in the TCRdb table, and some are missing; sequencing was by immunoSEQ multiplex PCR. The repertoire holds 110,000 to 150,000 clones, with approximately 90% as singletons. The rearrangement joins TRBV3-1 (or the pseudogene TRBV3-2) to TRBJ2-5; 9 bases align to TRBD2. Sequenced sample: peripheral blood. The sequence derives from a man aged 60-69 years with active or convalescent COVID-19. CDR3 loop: CASSHVAGEAQYF. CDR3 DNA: TGTGCCAGCAGCCATGTAGCGGGGGAGGCCCAGTACTTC.